Following are 22 T cell receptor beta chains from one sample sequenced in a study of T cells expressing NK-cell markers (dated by TCRdb to 2019 to 2021). The method behind the library was 5' RACE. Reads for this sample came from an Illumina HiSeq 2000. TCRdb reprocessed the reads, so every CDR3 protein sequence counts as one entry and DNA is not shown. The table held for this sample gives about 460,000 distinct CDR3 sequences. Together, the top ten hold under 1.5% of the sample. The material sequenced was blood T cells: a sorted CD56 or NKG2C T cell subset, CD4+ or CD8+ T cells, or bulk PBMC T cells (not recorded which). These receptors all come from a woman in her fifties or sixties in good health. Donor details come from another sample of the same person, matched by shared clones.

V and J are TRBV14 and TRBJ2-4; with no DNA, the TCRdb D assignment of TRBD2 cannot be verified. CDR3 length equals 14 residues. The V gene's germline CDR1 is SGHDN and CDR2 FVKESK. The CDR3 sequence is CASSEASLGNIQYF.

The chain has TRBV15 and TRBJ2-5; TCRdb lists TRBD2, though no DNA is available to test this call. CDR3 length: 16 amino acids. From germline, CDR1 is LNHNV and CDR2 YYDKDF (reference sequence). CDR3 sequence: CATSPRTSVTQETQYF.

The chain recombines TRBV12-3 or TRBV12-4 with TRBJ1-6; the D gene TCRdb calls, TRBD1, cannot be checked with no DNA. The CDR3 has 14 residues. The CDR3 region is CASRHRDSNSPLHF.

The chain is built from TRBV10-2 and TRBJ2-1; TCRdb designates TRBD2, a call that cannot be tested without DNA. The CDR3 extends over 15 amino acids. The V gene's germline CDR1 is WSHSY and CDR2 SAAADI. Here the CDR3 reads CASSITSGSFNEQFF.

V gene TRBV5-1 combines with J gene TRBJ2-4; TCRdb's D gene call, TRBD1, goes unchecked for lack of DNA. CDR1 and CDR2 (germline): SGHRS, YFSETQ. The CDR3 extends over 16 amino acids. The CDR3 here is CASSLASGTGKYIQYF.

The chain joins TRBV2 to TRBJ1-2. The CDR3 extends over 12 amino acids. The germline gives CDR1 SNHLY, CDR2 FYNNEI. CDR3 sequence: CASGRESYGYTF.

The V and J genes are TRBV5-1 and TRBJ2-7; checking the TCRdb D call of TRBD2 is not possible without DNA. Looked up from germline, CDR1 is SGHRS and CDR2 is YFSETQ. This CDR3 is 15 amino acids long. The CDR3 spells CASSPGLQNIYEQYF.

This chain joins TRBV7-9 and TRBJ2-7; TCRdb's D gene call, TRBD2, goes unchecked for lack of DNA. The CDR3 covers 15 residues. Germline CDR1 reads SEHNR; CDR2 reads FQNEAQ (reference sequence). The CDR3 sequence: CASSPSYREPLEQYF.

The chain uses TRBV4-1 and TRBJ2-1. The germline V gene has CDR1 MGHRA and CDR2 YSYEKL. CDR3 length: 17 amino acids. CDR3 sequence: CASSQGVVGGPYNEQFF.

The chain carries TRBV11-3 and TRBJ2-5; TCRdb proposes TRBD2, but this gene call is untestable without DNA. Germline CDR1 is SGHNT and CDR2 is YENEEA. The CDR3 has 17 residues. CDR3 loop: CASSQDLASGTKETQYF. The complete variable domain, with remaining parts taken from reference TRBV11-3 and TRBJ2-5, reads EAGVVQSPRYKIIEKKQPVAFWCNPISGHNTLYWYLQNLGQGPELLIRYENEEAVDDSQLPKDRFSAERLKGVDSTLKIQPAELGDSAVYLCASSQDLASGTKETQYFGPGTRLLVL.

This chain links TRBV11-2 with TRBJ2-1; TCRdb's D call of TRBD2 is untestable without DNA. Germline CDR1 SGHAT, CDR2 FQNNGV. This CDR3 contains 17 residues. The CDR3 spells CASSLNPSGSGGNEQFF.

The CDR3 sequence is CSARKLAGVVDEQFF. The rearrangement joins TRBV20-1 to TRBJ2-1; TCRdb's D gene call, TRBD2, goes unchecked for lack of DNA. The CDR3 is 15 residues long. CDR1 is DFQATT, CDR2 SNEGSKA, per germline (reference sequence).

This sequence joins TRBV6-1 and TRBJ1-5. Germline assignment: CDR1 MNHNS and CDR2 SASEGT. The CDR3 extends over 13 amino acids. The CDR3 loop reads CASKVYSNQPQHF.

This sequence joins TRBV7-9 and TRBJ2-2. Germline V CDR1 and CDR2: SEHNR, FQNEAQ (reference sequence). This CDR3 comprises 13 residues. CDR3 residues: CASSSHVSGELFF. Complete variable domain (other parts from reference TRBV7-9 and TRBJ2-2): DTGVSQNPRHKITKRGQNVTFRCDPISEHNRLYWYRQTLGQGPEFLTYFQNEAQLEKSRLLSDRFSAERPKGSFSTLEIQRTEQGDSAMYLCASSSHVSGELFFGEGSRLTVL.

V is TRBV27 and J is TRBJ2-1; the D call of TRBD1 rests on TCRdb alone, since no DNA is present to check it. The CDR3 is 11 amino acids. Germline V gene data show CDR1 as MNHEY and CDR2 as SMNVEV (reference sequence). The CDR3 spells CASSSGQGLFF.

This chain uses TRBV7-2 with TRBJ2-7; without DNA, the TCRdb call of TRBD2 cannot be checked. Germline CDR1 and CDR2: SGHTA and FQGNSA. This CDR3 comprises 15 residues. The CDR3 is CASSKGASGSREQYF.

V usage is TRBV20-1 and J usage is TRBJ1-5; there is no DNA to check the TCRdb D call of TRBD1. From germline, CDR1 is DFQATT and CDR2 SNEGSKA (reference sequence). This CDR3 region has 15 residues. CDR3 loop: CSVQRTGISNQPQHF.

V is TRBV25-1 and J is TRBJ2-2. CDR1 and CDR2 (germline): MGHDK, SYGVNS. This CDR3 is 12 amino acids long. The CDR3 sequence is CASSEILGELFF.

J is TRBJ2-1 and V is TRBV14; without DNA, the TCRdb call of TRBD1 cannot be checked. Germline values: CDR1 SGHDN, CDR2 FVKESK. This CDR3 is 12 amino acids long. This chain's CDR3 is CASTTGGYEQFF.

The chain is built from TRBV4-1 and TRBJ2-6; the D gene TCRdb calls, TRBD2, cannot be checked with no DNA. This CDR3 comprises 19 residues. Germline-derived CDR1 and CDR2 are MGHRA and YSYEKL. CDR3 residues: CASSQTGTPTLAGANVLTF.

J is TRBJ2-2 and V is TRBV6-6; TCRdb outputs TRBD2, but without DNA this stays unchecked. CDR1 and CDR2 from the germline V gene are MNHNY and SVGAGI (reference sequence). The CDR3 has 15 amino acids. The CDR3 region is CASVVQAGVGGELFF.

V is TRBV6-2 or TRBV6-3 and J is TRBJ2-2; TCRdb lists TRBD2, though no DNA is available to test this call. The CDR3 loop spans 20 amino acids. Looked up from germline, CDR1 is MNHEY and CDR2 is SVGEGT. The CDR3 spells CASSWSIQREGLLDTGELFF.